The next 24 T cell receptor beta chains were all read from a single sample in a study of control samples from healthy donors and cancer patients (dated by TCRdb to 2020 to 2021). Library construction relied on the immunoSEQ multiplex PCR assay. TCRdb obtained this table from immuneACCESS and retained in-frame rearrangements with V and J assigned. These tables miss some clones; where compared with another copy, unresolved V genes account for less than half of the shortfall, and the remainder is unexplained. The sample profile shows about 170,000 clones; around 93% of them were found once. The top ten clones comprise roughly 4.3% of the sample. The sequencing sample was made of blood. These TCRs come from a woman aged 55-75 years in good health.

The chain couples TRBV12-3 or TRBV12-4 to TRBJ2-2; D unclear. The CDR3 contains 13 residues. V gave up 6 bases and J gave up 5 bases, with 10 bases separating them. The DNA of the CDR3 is TGTGCCAGCAGCCTTACACGGACCGGGGAGCTGTTTTTT. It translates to CASSLTRTGELFF.

CDR3 loop: CASTIKTENTEAFF. CDR3 coding DNA: TGTGCCAGCACTATAAAGACAGAGAACACTGAAGCTTTCTTT. The rearrangement joins TRBV6-5 to TRBJ1-1; possible D gene TRBD1, 5 bases. V gave up 7 bases and J gave up 1 base, with 13 bases separating them. Germline values: CDR1 MNHEY, CDR2 SVGAGI. There are 14 residues in the CDR3.

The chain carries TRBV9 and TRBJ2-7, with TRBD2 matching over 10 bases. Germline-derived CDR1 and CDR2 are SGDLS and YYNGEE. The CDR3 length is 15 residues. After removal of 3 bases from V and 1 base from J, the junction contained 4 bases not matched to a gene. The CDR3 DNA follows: TGTGCCAGCAGCGCGGGACTAGCGCAATCCTACGAGCAGTACTTC. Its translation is CASSAGLAQSYEQYF.

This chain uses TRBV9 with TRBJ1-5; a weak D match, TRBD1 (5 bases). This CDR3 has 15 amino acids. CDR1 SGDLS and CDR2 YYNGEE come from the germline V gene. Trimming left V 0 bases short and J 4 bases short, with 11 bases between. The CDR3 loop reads CASSVGQLSNQPQHF. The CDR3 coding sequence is TGTGCCAGCAGCGTAGGACAGTTGAGTAATCAGCCCCAGCATTTT. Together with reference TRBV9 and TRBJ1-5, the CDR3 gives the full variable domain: DSGVTQTPKHLITATGQRVTLRCSPRSGDLSVYWYQQSLDQGLQFLIQYYNGEERAKGNILERFSAQQFPDLHSELNLSSLELGDSALYFCASSVGQLSNQPQHFGDGTRLSIL.

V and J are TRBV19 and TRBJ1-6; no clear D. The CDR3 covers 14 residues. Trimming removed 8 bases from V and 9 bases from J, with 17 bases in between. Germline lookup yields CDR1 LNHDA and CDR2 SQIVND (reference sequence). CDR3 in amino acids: CASHDAGPISPLHF. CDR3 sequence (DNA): TGTGCCAGTCATGATGCCGGCCCAATTTCACCCCTCCACTTT.

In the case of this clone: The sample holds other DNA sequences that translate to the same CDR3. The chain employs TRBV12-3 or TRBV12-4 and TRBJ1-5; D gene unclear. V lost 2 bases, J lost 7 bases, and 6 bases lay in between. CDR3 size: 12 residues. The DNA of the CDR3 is TGTGCCAGCAGTTTAATGGGGCAGCCCCAGCATTTT. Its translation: CASSLMGQPQHF.

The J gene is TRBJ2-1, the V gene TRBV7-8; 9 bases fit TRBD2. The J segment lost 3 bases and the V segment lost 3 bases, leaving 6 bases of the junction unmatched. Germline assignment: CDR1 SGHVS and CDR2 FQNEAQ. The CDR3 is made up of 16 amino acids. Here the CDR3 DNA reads TGTGCCAGCAGCTTGCCCCCGCGGGGGGGCTACAATGAGCAGTTCTTC. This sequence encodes CASSLPPRGGYNEQFF.

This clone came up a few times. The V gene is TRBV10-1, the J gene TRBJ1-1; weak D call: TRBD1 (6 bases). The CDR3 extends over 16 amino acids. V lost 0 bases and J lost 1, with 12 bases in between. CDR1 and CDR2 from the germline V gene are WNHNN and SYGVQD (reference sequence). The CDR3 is CASSESRKGGNTEAFF. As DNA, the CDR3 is TGCGCCAGCAGTGAGTCAAGGAAGGGGGGGAACACTGAAGCTTTCTTT.

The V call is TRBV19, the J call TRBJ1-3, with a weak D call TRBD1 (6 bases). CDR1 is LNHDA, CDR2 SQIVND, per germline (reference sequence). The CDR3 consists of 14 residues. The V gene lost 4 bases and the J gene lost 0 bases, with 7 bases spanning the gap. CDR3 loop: CASSRGGSGNTIYF. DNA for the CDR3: TGTGCCAGTAGTAGAGGGGGCTCTGGAAACACCATATATTTT.

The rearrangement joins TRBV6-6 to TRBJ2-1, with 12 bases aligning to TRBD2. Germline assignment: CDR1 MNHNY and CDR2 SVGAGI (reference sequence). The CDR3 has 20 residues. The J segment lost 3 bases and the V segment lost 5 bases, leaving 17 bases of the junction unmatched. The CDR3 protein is CASSLGVLRTSGGFYNEQFF. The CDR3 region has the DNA TGTGCCAGCAGTCTAGGAGTCCTCCGAACTAGCGGGGGGTTCTACAATGAGCAGTTCTTC.

Written as DNA, the CDR3 is TGTGCCAGCAGTGAACAGGCGGGGGGGACTGAAGCTTTCTTT. As protein: CASSEQAGGTEAFF. This rearrangement joins TRBV6-4 to TRBJ1-1, with D perhaps matching TRBD1 (5 bases). The germline V gene encodes CDR1 MRHNA and CDR2 SNTAGT. Trimming cost V 3 bases and J 5 bases, with 13 bases left between them. The CDR3 has 14 amino acids.

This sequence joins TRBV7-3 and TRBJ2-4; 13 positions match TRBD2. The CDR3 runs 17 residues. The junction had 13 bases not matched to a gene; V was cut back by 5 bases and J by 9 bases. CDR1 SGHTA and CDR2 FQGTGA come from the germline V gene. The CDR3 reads CASSPLTSGGPFSIQYF. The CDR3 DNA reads TGTGCCAGCAGCCCTCTGACTAGCGGGGGGCCCTTTAGCATTCAGTACTTC.

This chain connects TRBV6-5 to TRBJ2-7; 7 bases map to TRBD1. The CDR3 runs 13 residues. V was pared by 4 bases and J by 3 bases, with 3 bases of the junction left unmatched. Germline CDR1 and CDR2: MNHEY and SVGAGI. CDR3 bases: TGTGCCAGCAGTTTAGACAGGGTCTACGAGCAGTACTTC. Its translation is CASSLDRVYEQYF.

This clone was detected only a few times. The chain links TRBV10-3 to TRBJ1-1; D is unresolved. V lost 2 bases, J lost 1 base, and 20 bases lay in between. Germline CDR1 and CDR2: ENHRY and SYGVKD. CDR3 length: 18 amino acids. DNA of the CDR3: TGTGCCATCAGTGAGAAGGGCAGGCCCAATATTGAGAACACTGAAGCTTTCTTT. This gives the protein CAISEKGRPNIENTEAFF.

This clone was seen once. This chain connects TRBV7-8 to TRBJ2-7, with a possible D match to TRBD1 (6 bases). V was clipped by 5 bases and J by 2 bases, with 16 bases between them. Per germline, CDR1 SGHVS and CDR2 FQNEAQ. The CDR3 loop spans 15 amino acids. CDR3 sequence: CASSPRTESTYEQYF. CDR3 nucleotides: TGTGCCAGCAGCCCAAGGACAGAATCAACCTACGAGCAGTACTTC. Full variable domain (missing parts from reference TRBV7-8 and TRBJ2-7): GAGVSQSPRYKVAKRGQDVALRCDPISGHVSLFWYQQALGQGPEFLTYFQNEAQLDKSGLPSDRFFAERPEGSVSTLKIQRTQQEDSAVYLCASSPRTESTYEQYFGPGTRLTVT.

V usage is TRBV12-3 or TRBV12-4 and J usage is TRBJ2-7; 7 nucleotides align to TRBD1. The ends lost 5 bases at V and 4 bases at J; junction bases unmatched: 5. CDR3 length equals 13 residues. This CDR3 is CASSTYRGYEQYF. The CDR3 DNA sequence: TGTGCCAGCAGTACCTACAGGGGTTACGAGCAGTACTTC.

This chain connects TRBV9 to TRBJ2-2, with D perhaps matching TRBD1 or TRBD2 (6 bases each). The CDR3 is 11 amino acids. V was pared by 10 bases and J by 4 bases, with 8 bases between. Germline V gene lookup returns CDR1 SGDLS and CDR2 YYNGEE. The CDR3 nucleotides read TGTGCCGAGGGGGGCACCGGGGAGCTGTTTTTT. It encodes CAEGGTGELFF.

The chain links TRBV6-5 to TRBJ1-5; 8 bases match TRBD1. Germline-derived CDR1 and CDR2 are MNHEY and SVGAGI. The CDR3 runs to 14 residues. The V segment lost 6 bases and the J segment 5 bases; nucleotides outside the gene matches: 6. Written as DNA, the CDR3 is TGTGCCAGCAGAGGGACAGGATTAGATCAGCCCCAGCATTTT. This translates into CASRGTGLDQPQHF.

CDR3 bases: TGTGCCAGCAGCTTGCTGGTAGCGGCCACAGATACGCAGTATTTT. Protein: CASSLLVAATDTQYF. The chain combines TRBV7-3 with TRBJ2-3; TRBD2 is a possible D gene (6 bases). This CDR3 comprises 15 residues. V was clipped by 3 bases and J by 2 bases, with 12 bases between them. The germline CDR1 and CDR2 sequences are SGHTA and FQGTGA.

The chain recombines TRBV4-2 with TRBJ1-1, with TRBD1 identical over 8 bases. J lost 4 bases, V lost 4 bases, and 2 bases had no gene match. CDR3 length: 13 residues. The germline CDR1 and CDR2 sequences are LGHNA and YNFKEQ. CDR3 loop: CASSRTGGTEAFF. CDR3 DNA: TGTGCCAGCAGCCGTACAGGGGGCACTGAAGCTTTCTTT.

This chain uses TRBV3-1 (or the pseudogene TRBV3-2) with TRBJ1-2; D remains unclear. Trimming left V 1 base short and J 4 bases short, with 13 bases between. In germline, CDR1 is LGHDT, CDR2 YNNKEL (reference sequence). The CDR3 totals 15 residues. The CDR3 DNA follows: TGTGCCAGCAGCCAAGGGACTATTCCCATCTATGGCTACACCTTC. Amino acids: CASSQGTIPIYGYTF.

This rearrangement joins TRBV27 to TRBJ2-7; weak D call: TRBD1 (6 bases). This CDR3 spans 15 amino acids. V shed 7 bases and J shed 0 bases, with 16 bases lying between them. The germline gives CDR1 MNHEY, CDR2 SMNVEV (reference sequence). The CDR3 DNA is TGTGCCAGCACCTTTTCAACAGGGAGCTCCTACGAGCAGTACTTC. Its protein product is CASTFSTGSSYEQYF.

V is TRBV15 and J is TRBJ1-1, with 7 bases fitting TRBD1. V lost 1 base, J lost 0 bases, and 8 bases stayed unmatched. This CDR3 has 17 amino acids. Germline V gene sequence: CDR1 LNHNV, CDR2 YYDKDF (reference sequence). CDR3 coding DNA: TGTGCCACCAGCAGAGGAGGAGGACAGGCCTTGAACACTGAAGCTTTCTTT. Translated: CATSRGGGQALNTEAFF.

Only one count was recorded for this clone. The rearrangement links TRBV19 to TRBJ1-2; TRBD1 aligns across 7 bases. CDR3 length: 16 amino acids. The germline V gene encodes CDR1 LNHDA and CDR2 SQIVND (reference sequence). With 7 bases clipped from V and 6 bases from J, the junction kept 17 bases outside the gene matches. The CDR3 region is CASNSAPIDRADGYTF. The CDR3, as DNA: TGTGCCAGTAACTCGGCCCCGATAGACAGGGCGGATGGCTACACCTTC.